A selection of T cell receptor beta chains follows, all from one sample in a study of blood T cell repertoires in COVID-19. Generated by immunoSEQ multiplex PCR, the TCRdb table keeps only in-frame clones and is missing some. The profile covers 140,000 or so clones, with around 87% appearing a single time and around 11% taken by the ten largest. Source material: PBMCs or T cells enriched from blood (not recorded which). The receptors originated from a man aged 55 to 70 who had recovered from COVID-19. The CDR3 runs from the conserved cysteine through the conserved F or W. D genes are given only for firm matches. For some rows the clone size is stated as once, few or many, or as a class when expanded; others skip it.

d_gene	v_gene	j_gene	abundance	CDR3nt	CDR3aa
NA	TRBV20-1	TRBJ2-5	NA	TGCAGTGCTAGTATCGGGGGAGAGACCCAGTACTTC	CSASIGGETQYF
NA	TRBV6-5	TRBJ2-3	NA	TGTGCCAACCGGGCCCTAGAGAGGGGCACAGATACGCAGTATTTT	CANRALERGTDTQYF
NA	TRBV12-5	TRBJ2-2	NA	TGTGCTAGTGGTTTATTGAGGAGGCGGGGCACCGGGGAGCTGTTTTTT	CASGLLRRRGTGELFF
NA	TRBV19	TRBJ1-6	NA	TGTGCCAGTAGCCGGGAAATTAATAATTCACCCCTCCACTTT	CASSREINNSPLHF
NA	TRBV25-1	TRBJ1-5	NA	TGTGCCAGCAGTTTCTTAGGGGAACAGCCCCAGCATTTT	CASSFLGEQPQHF
NA	TRBV28	TRBJ2-2	NA	TGTGCCAGCAGTAGCGGGACATCGAACACCGGGGAGCTGTTTTTT	CASSSGTSNTGELFF
NA	TRBV5-4	TRBJ2-2	few	TGTGCCAGCAGCTTTAATGCCACCGGGACCGGGGAGCTGTTTTTT	CASSFNATGTGELFF
TRBD1	TRBV11-2	TRBJ2-2	NA	TGTGCCAGCAGCCCCATAAGGGGGCGAGAAACCGGGGAGCTGTTTTTT	CASSPIRGRETGELFF
NA	TRBV12-3/TRBV12-4	TRBJ2-5	few	TGTGCCAGCACCACCGGAGGAGAGACCCAGTACTTC	CASTTGGETQYF
NA	TRBV12-3/TRBV12-4	TRBJ2-3	NA	TGTGCCAGCAGCCCGGTCACAGATACGCAGTATTTT	CASSPVTDTQYF
NA	TRBV2	TRBJ2-2	NA	TGTGCCAGCATGACAGGTGTGTCGGCGGCTGGGGAGCTGTTTTTT	CASMTGVSAAGELFF
TRBD1	TRBV28	TRBJ2-7	NA	TGTGCCAGCAGTTCGTTTGACAGGGTTTCCTACGAGCAGTACTTC	CASSSFDRVSYEQYF
NA	TRBV3-1/TRBV3-2	TRBJ2-2	NA	TGTGCCAGCAGAAGGGGGGGGACCGGGGAGCTGTTTTTT	CASRRGGTGELFF
TRBD1	TRBV10-3	TRBJ2-7	NA	TGTGCCATCATGCGGACAGGGGAGTACGAGCAGTACTTC	CAIMRTGEYEQYF
NA	TRBV5-1	TRBJ1-5	NA	TGCGCCAGCAGCCCGGGTACAGGGATTACGGGCAATCAGCCCCAGCATTTT	CASSPGTGITGNQPQHF
TRBD1	TRBV9	TRBJ2-7	NA	TGTGCCAGCAGCGGTCAGGGGGTGAAAGAGCAGTACTTC	CASSGQGVKEQYF
TRBD1	TRBV27	TRBJ2-3	NA	TGTGCCAGCAGTCACCTGCGGGACAGGGGCCATACGCAGTATTTT	CASSHLRDRGHTQYF
TRBD1	TRBV9	TRBJ1-5	NA	TGTGCCAGCAGCGTCGGGGACAGAAACCAGCCCCAGCATTTT	CASSVGDRNQPQHF
TRBD1	TRBV9	TRBJ2-7	NA	TGTGCCAGCGGGCCGGGACAGGGTTCCTACGAGCAGTACTTC	CASGPGQGSYEQYF
NA	TRBV19	TRBJ2-5	NA	TGTGCCAGTAGCAGAGGCCAAGAGACCCAGTACTTC	CASSRGQETQYF
NA	TRBV10-2	TRBJ1-5	NA	TGCGCCAGCCACCAAGTGGGGGGAGCTCAGCCCCAGCATTTT	CASHQVGGAQPQHF
NA	TRBV7-8	TRBJ1-3	once	TGTGCCAGCAGCTTAGGGGCCCTCTCTGGAAACACCATATATTTT	CASSLGALSGNTIYF
NA	TRBV5-6	TRBJ1-2	NA	TGTGCCAGCAGTGGGGGGTTCCATGGCTACACCTTC	CASSGGFHGYTF
TRBD1	TRBV10-3	TRBJ1-2	NA	TGTGCCATCGGACAGGGCTATGGCTACACCTTC	CAIGQGYGYTF
TRBD1	TRBV2	TRBJ1-4	NA	TGTGCCAGCAGCGGACAGGGTGACGAAAAACTGTTTTTT	CASSGQGDEKLFF
TRBD1	TRBV6-5	TRBJ1-3	NA	TGTGCCAGCAGTCAGGGACAGTTCGGAAACACCATATATTTT	CASSQGQFGNTIYF
NA	TRBV3-1/TRBV3-2	TRBJ2-1	NA	TGTGCCAGCAGCCAAGCCGAGCGCCTTTACAATGAGCAGTTCTTC	CASSQAERLYNEQFF
NA	TRBV27	TRBJ1-1	NA	TGTGCCAGCAGTTTATCCACTTATGGAGGTTGGCAAGCTTTCTTT	CASSLSTYGGWQAFF
NA	TRBV7-6	TRBJ2-1	once	TGTGCCAGCAGCTTGGGTTCAGGGGATGAGCAGTTCTTC	CASSLGSGDEQFF
NA	TRBV19	TRBJ1-5	NA	TGTGCCAGTAGCCCGACGAGATTGCGGGGTCAGCCCCAGCATTTT	CASSPTRLRGQPQHF
TRBD1	TRBV6-4	TRBJ1-1	NA	TGTGCCAGCAGCCACCTCCAGGACAGGGCGAAAGTGAACACTGAAGCTTTCTTT	CASSHLQDRAKVNTEAFF
NA	TRBV14	TRBJ1-2	NA	TGTGCCAGCAGACCTACGTCGGGAGGCTACACCTTC	CASRPTSGGYTF
TRBD2	TRBV10-2	TRBJ2-7	NA	TGCGCCAGCAGTGAGTCGGCGGGGGTAACCTACGAGCAGTACTTC	CASSESAGVTYEQYF
TRBD2	TRBV30	TRBJ2-7	NA	TGTGCCTGGGAGTCTAGCGGGAGAGGGAGCGAGCAGTACTTC	CAWESSGRGSEQYF
NA	TRBV9	TRBJ1-1	once	TGTGCCAGCAGCGTCGATGTTCGGGGCACTGAAGCTTTCTTT	CASSVDVRGTEAFF
TRBD1	TRBV29-1	TRBJ2-7	NA	TGCAGCGTTGACGGTCCGGGACAGGGGAACGAGCAGTACTTC	CSVDGPGQGNEQYF
NA	TRBV27	TRBJ1-5	NA	TGTGCCAGCAGTTTAGGTCAGGGAATGCGGCAGCCCCAGCATTTT	CASSLGQGMRQPQHF
NA	TRBV5-5	TRBJ1-2	NA	TGTGCCAGCAGCTTGGTGGGGCAGGTCCCAGTCTATGGCTACACCTTC	CASSLVGQVPVYGYTF
TRBD2	TRBV5-1	TRBJ2-2	NA	TGCGCCAGCAGCTTGTTACTAGCGGGGGAAAGAGGCGGGGAGCTGTTTTTT	CASSLLLAGERGGELFF
TRBD1	TRBV6-1	TRBJ1-6	NA	TGTGCCAGCAGTGAACCTTGGGCAGGGGGATATTCACCCCTCCACTTT	CASSEPWAGGYSPLHF
NA	TRBV3-1/TRBV3-2	TRBJ2-3	NA	TGTGCCAGCAGCCAAGATTCGGCCAAGGGGGCAGATACGCAGTATTTT	CASSQDSAKGADTQYF
TRBD2	TRBV6-5	TRBJ2-5	NA	TGTGCCGGCGGGGCAGGGAGGGGAGAGACCCAGTACTTC	CAGGAGRGETQYF
TRBD1	TRBV7-9	TRBJ1-5	NA	TGTGCCAGCAGCAACCAGGGACAGCTAAACAATCAGCCCCAGCATTTT	CASSNQGQLNNQPQHF
TRBD1	TRBV28	TRBJ1-4	NA	TGTGCCAGCAGTTTACAGGGGGTTGAAAAACTGTTTTTT	CASSLQGVEKLFF
TRBD2	TRBV10-3	TRBJ2-5	NA	TGTGCCATCCGGAGCGGGGGACAAGAGACCCAGTACTTC	CAIRSGGQETQYF
TRBD1	TRBV11-2	TRBJ2-2	NA	TGTGCCAGCAGCTCCCGACAGGGCGTTCAGGCCGGGGAGCTGTTTTTT	CASSSRQGVQAGELFF